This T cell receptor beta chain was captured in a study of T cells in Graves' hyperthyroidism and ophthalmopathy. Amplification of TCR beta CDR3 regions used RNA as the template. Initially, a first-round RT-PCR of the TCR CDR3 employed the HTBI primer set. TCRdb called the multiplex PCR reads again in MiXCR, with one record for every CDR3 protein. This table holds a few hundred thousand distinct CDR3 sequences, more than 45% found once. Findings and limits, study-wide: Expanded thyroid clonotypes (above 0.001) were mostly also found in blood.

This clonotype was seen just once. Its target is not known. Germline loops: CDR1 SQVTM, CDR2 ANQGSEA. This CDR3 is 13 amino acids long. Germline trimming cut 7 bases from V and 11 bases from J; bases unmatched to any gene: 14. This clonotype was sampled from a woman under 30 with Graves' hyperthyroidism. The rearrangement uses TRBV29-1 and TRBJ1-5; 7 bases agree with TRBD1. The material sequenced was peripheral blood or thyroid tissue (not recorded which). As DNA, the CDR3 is TGCAGCGCCGACAGGGATTTACGGGAGACCCAGCATTTT. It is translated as CSADRDLRETQHF.